This TCR beta chain comes out of a study of graft-versus-host responses after intestinal transplantation. Study in general: Transplants given to recipients were multivisceral, liver-intestinal, or isolated intestinal. All of the recipients had induction that used anti-thymocyte globulin, then tacrolimus and steroids for two to four years.

The study's findings and limits: Declining HvG levels early post-transplant were linked to peak circulating GvH clone levels.

CDR3 length: 14 residues. Germline V gives CDR1 MNHEY, CDR2 SVGAGI. Trimming took off 7 bases at V and 5 bases at J, with 18 bases between the two ends. Profiling relied on immunoSEQ multiplex PCR, and the TCRdb table lists in-frame clones only, not all of them. Of about 39,000 clones listed, 80% to 95% were seen once; the top ten hold about 4%. With regard to this clone: What it binds is not known.

This rearrangement joins TRBV6-5 to TRBJ2-7; possibly TRBD1 or TRBD2 for D (5 bases each). The starting material was PBMCs, obtained roughly 780 days after intestinal transplantation. The clonotype was recovered from a human patient who received an intestinal transplant, so some T cells may come from the graft donor. The CDR3 nucleotides are TGTGCCAGCACTATCGACGAGGGGAAGAACGAGCAGTACTTC. Its translation: CASTIDEGKNEQYF.